This T cell receptor beta chain was observed in a study of blood T cell repertoires in COVID-19 (dated by TCRdb to 2020 to 2022). About the investigation overall: Collaborator samples came from the United States, Italy and Spain and covered acute and convalescent phases of COVID-19. The material from the prospective study consisted of cDNA or gDNA derived from T cells, B-cell-depleted T cells, or PBMCs. Deeply sampled blood TCRbeta repertoires from subjects exposed to, actively infected with, or recovered from COVID-19 were included in the dataset. The repertoires were released in a freely available public database meant as a resource for research on the immune response to SARS-CoV-2. The samples were drawn from two sources: the first 160 participants of the ongoing ImmuneRACE study, and 1,254 subjects contributed by 6 global collaborators. A de-identified subject ID, COVID-19 status, age in years and sex were almost always included in the sample metadata. Where available, HLA class I and class II types were taken from metadata supplied by the sample provider and were not determined by assay-based typing.

The study at large found these results: How much clinical and demographic metadata was included differed by source and by participant, and the metadata was provided uncurated.

The immunoSEQ Assay, a bias-controlled multiplex PCR, was used to amplify TCRbeta CDR3 regions from genomic DNA. The authors' pipeline ran thus. Within the assay, amplification of reference gene primers was used to estimate how many nucleated cells each sample contained. To quantify the absolute abundance of each unique TCRbeta CDR3 rearrangement, sequence reads were collapsed and filtered. For each sample, productive Simpson clonality was calculated as the square root of Simpson's diversity index across productive rearrangements. TCRdb holds this immuneACCESS table with in-frame rearrangements only. Some clones are missing; in checked studies, unresolved V genes explain under half, and the rest has no known cause. V, J and clone size were drawn from that table, and D and trimming were deduced from the DNA. Present in this sample are 180,000 or so clones, about 85% of which were seen just once. 0.99% of the sample lies in the top ten.

Sequences KGHSH (CDR1) and LQKENI (CDR2) are obtained from the germline V gene. Including the terminal cysteine and phenylalanine, the CDR3 comprises 16 residues. Here the CDR3 DNA is all that survives: 48 bases in frame from base 1. V is trimmed back by 2 bases and J by 2 bases, and the junction contains 5 bases that no gene match accounts for. Notes on this clone: No antigen is known for it. The record has no base qualities; no much larger clone is one base away.

Each collaborating institution followed its own protocols to collect whole blood in K2EDTA tubes. For TCRbeta analysis, collaborator samples were shipped as frozen whole blood, as isolated PBMCs, or as DNA extracted from either sample type. The sequence derives from a man younger than 35 with acute or convalescent COVID-19. In this chain, TRBV18 is recombined with TRBJ1-4; 7 bases in between match TRBD1. Sequencing was performed on peripheral blood. The nucleotide sequence reads as follows: TGTGCCAGCTCACCAACCCGGGGACAGACTAATGAAAAACTGTTTTTT. It translates to CASSPTRGQTNEKLFF.